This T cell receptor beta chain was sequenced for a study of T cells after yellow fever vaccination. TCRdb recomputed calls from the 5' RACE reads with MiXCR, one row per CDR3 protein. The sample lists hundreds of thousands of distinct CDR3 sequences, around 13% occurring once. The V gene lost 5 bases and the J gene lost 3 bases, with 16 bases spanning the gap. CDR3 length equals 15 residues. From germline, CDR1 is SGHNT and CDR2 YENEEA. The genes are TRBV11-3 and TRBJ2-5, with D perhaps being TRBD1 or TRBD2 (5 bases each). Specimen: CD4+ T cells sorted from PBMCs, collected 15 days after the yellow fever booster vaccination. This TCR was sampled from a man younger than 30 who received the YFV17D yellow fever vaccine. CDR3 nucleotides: TGTGCCAGCAGCCCAGGCCGGGGCCAAAAAGAGACCCAGTACTTC. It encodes CASSPGRGQKETQYF.